The rows below give T cell receptor beta chains drawn from one sample of a study of blood T cell repertoires in COVID-19. TCRdb keeps only in-frame clones here, not all; method: immunoSEQ multiplex PCR. The sample shows roughly 50,000 clones, approximately 88% of them seen only once. The sample taken for sequencing was peripheral blood. Receptors were obtained from a man in his sixties or seventies with acute or convalescent COVID-19. Both conserved end residues are part of each CDR3. Each record gives: D gene, V gene, CDR3 length, clone size, J gene, CDR3 protein, CDR3 DNA. D genes are given only for firm matches. For some rows the clone size is stated as once, few or many, or as a class when expanded; others skip it.

>.|TRBV5-6|14|.|TRBJ1-1
CASSFAGRSTEAFF
TGTGCCAGCAGCTTTGCGGGGAGGAGCACTGAAGCTTTCTTT
>TRBD2|TRBV5-1|16|few|TRBJ2-2
CASSLRVAGDTGELFF
TGCGCCAGCAGCTTACGCGTCGCGGGAGACACCGGGGAGCTGTTTTTT
>TRBD1|TRBV4-2|14|.|TRBJ1-3
CASSYGTGENTIYF
TGTGCCAGCAGCTACGGGACAGGGGAGAACACCATATATTTT
>.|TRBV19|12|.|TRBJ2-7
CASGEGTYEQYF
TGTGCCAGTGGAGAGGGAACCTACGAGCAGTACTTC
>TRBD1|TRBV4-3|16|.|TRBJ1-4
CASSQDLGQANEKLFF
TGCGCCAGCAGCCAAGATCTAGGACAGGCTAATGAAAAACTGTTTTTT
>TRBD1|TRBV4-3|18|.|TRBJ2-1
CASSHPASGRGPTYEQFF
TGCGCCAGCAGCCACCCCGCCTCGGGCAGGGGGCCTACGTATGAGCAGTTCTTC
>TRBD1|TRBV28|15|once|TRBJ1-5
CASSPSGTGSQPQHF
TGTGCCAGCAGTCCGTCCGGGACAGGGAGTCAGCCCCAGCATTTT
>.|TRBV4-3|16|.|TRBJ1-6
CASSQDTRQGRSPLHF
TGCGCCAGCAGCCAAGATACGAGGCAGGGAAGATCACCCCTCCACTTT
>.|TRBV10-3|15|.|TRBJ2-1
CAISGPESSYNEQFF
TGTGCCATCAGTGGTCCCGAGAGCTCCTACAATGAGCAGTTCTTC
>.|TRBV18|16|.|TRBJ1-4
CASSPIRGTRDEKLFF
TGTGCCAGCTCACCAATTCGAGGGACTCGCGATGAAAAACTGTTTTTT
>TRBD2|TRBV14|19|.|TRBJ2-1
CASLPYDFGLAGTYNEQFF
TGTGCCAGTTTACCCTACGACTTTGGACTAGCGGGAACTTACAATGAGCAGTTCTTC
>.|TRBV9|14|.|TRBJ2-7
CASSFEDRRGEQYF
TGTGCCAGCAGTTTCGAGGACAGGAGGGGCGAGCAGTACTTC
>TRBD1|TRBV4-2|17|.|TRBJ1-3
CASSHLPDRVGGNTIYF
TGTGCCAGCAGCCACCTCCCGGACAGGGTGGGGGGAAACACCATATATTTT
>TRBD1|TRBV30|13|.|TRBJ1-1
CAWGGQGSTEAFF
TGTGCCTGGGGGGGACAGGGAAGCACTGAAGCTTTCTTT
>.|TRBV4-1|16|.|TRBJ2-1
CASSQGTAVFGGEQFF
TGCGCCAGCAGCCAAGGTACAGCGGTGTTTGGGGGCGAGCAGTTCTTC
>.|TRBV27|16|.|TRBJ1-2
CASSLLREATLYGYTF
TGTGCCAGCAGTTTACTAAGGGAGGCCACCCTCTATGGCTACACCTTC
>TRBD1|TRBV3-1/TRBV3-2|14|once|TRBJ1-5
CASSSGQREQPQHF
TGTGCCAGCAGCTCGGGACAGAGAGAACAGCCCCAGCATTTT
>.|TRBV7-2|12|.|TRBJ2-1
CASSLTREGQFF
TGTGCCAGCAGCCTCACTAGAGAGGGGCAGTTCTTC
>.|TRBV7-2|16|.|TRBJ1-5
CASSPDYPRNNQPQHF
TGTGCCAGCAGCCCCGACTATCCCCGAAACAATCAGCCCCAGCATTTT
>TRBD2|TRBV4-1|14|.|TRBJ2-7
CASSPLAGDYEQYF
TGCGCCAGCAGCCCACTAGCGGGAGATTACGAGCAGTACTTC
>.|TRBV19|14|.|TRBJ1-6
CASTQLLYNSPLHF
TGTGCCAGTACCCAACTGCTCTATAATTCACCCCTCCACTTT
>TRBD2|TRBV28|16|.|TRBJ2-5
CASSLGASGSQETQYF
TGTGCCAGCAGTCTTGGGGCTAGCGGGAGTCAAGAGACCCAGTACTTC
>.|TRBV29-1|14|.|TRBJ1-1
CSAKYREMNTEAFF
TGCAGCGCCAAATACAGGGAAATGAACACTGAAGCTTTCTTT
>TRBD2|TRBV2|15|medium-sized|TRBJ2-7
CASSPTSGLVYEQYF
TGTGCCAGCAGTCCAACCTCCGGACTAGTCTACGAGCAGTACTTC
>.|TRBV5-4|17|once|TRBJ1-1
CASSLLQGIGRGTEAFF
TGTGCCAGCAGCTTGTTACAGGGAATTGGTCGGGGCACTGAAGCTTTCTTT
>.|TRBV14|14|.|TRBJ2-7
CASSQGGLGYEQYF
TGTGCCAGCAGCCAAGGGGGCTTAGGGTACGAGCAGTACTTC
>.|TRBV2|14|.|TRBJ2-7
CASSSGHRIYEQYF
TGTGCCAGCAGTTCGGGACATCGGATCTACGAGCAGTACTTC
>.|TRBV27|15|.|TRBJ2-3
CASSSPSTGRDTQYF
TGTGCCAGCAGTTCCCCCTCGACCGGGAGAGATACGCAGTATTTT
>.|TRBV18|14|.|TRBJ1-1
CASSLGTMNTEAFF
TGTGCCAGCTCACTCGGGACAATGAACACTGAAGCTTTCTTT
>TRBD1|TRBV9|17|few|TRBJ1-3
CASSVETGGNSGNTIYF
TGTGCCAGCAGCGTAGAAACAGGGGGCAACTCTGGAAACACCATATATTTT
>TRBD1|TRBV11-2|15|.|TRBJ2-7
CASSLSGGSPREQYF
TGTGCCAGCAGCTTGTCAGGGGGATCTCCGCGCGAGCAGTACTTC
>TRBD1|TRBV28|16|.|TRBJ2-7
CASINPAGQGSDEQYF
TGTGCCAGCATTAATCCGGCGGGACAGGGCTCTGACGAGCAGTACTTC
>.|TRBV3-1/TRBV3-2|15|.|TRBJ1-2
CASSQPSRGDYGYTF
TGTGCCAGCAGCCAACCGTCCCGCGGAGACTATGGCTACACCTTC
>TRBD1|TRBV7-9|12|.|TRBJ1-2
CASRPGTAIYTF
TGTGCCAGCAGACCCGGGACAGCGATCTACACCTTC
>.|TRBV20-1|10|.|TRBJ2-5
CSALSETQYF
TGCAGTGCTCTTTCAGAGACCCAGTACTTC
>.|TRBV13|15|once|TRBJ1-2
CASSLGVTGGYGYTF
TGTGCCAGCAGCTTAGGGGTGACAGGAGGATATGGCTACACCTTC
>.|TRBV19|12|.|TRBJ1-2
CASSRQGYGYTF
TGTGCCAGTAGTAGGCAGGGCTATGGCTACACCTTC
>.|TRBV11-2|14|.|TRBJ1-1
CASSPNPGNTEAFF
TGTGCCAGCAGTCCGAATCCGGGAAACACTGAAGCTTTCTTT
>.|TRBV18|15|.|TRBJ1-5
CASSLNRGSNQPQHF
TGTGCCAGCTCACTAAATCGGGGGAGCAATCAGCCCCAGCATTTT
>.|TRBV6-5|14|.|TRBJ1-2
CASSYQGFGSGYTF
TGTGCCAGCAGTTATCAGGGGTTCGGGTCTGGCTACACCTTC
>TRBD1|TRBV5-1|15|.|TRBJ2-5
CASSPPRTGEETQYF
TGCGCCAGCAGCCCGCCGAGGACAGGGGAAGAGACCCAGTACTTC
>.|TRBV7-9|14|.|TRBJ1-1
CASSLDRDLGEAFF
TGTGCCAGCAGCTTAGACAGGGATTTGGGTGAAGCTTTCTTT
>.|TRBV3-1/TRBV3-2|13|.|TRBJ2-3
CASSQDYPDTQYF
TGTGCCAGCAGCCAAGATTATCCAGATACGCAGTATTTT